The clone carrying this T cell receptor (beta chain) appeared a few times. Its target is unknown. In TCRdb, the reads were re-called with MiXCR into one record per CDR3 protein. The sample has under 350,000 distinct CDR3 sequences, around 20% seen once; the top ten hold roughly 19%. This CDR3 is 22 amino acids long. The junction had 23 bases not matched to a gene; V was cut back by 1 base and J by 3 bases. Germline CDR1 SGHNT, CDR2 YENEEA. This sample was taken from a study of T cell repertoires in cytomegalovirus infection. About the research overall: Peptides in the study included HLA-C-restricted and HLA-B-restricted CMV epitopes. Indicated by public TCR beta signatures were CMV infection and matching HLA type. Study-wide points: Cumulative frequency (of public TCR beta family members) identified carriers of CMV plus the relevant HLA.

The receptor was isolated from a human donor in good health (CMV status not recorded). Some clones in this sample may be carry-over from other donors' samples. This sequence joins TRBV11-3 and TRBJ2-1; 8 bases fit TRBD2. The specimen comprised cultured PBMCs, sampled from culture after CMV antigen stimulation. CDR3 coding DNA: TGTGCCAGCAGCTTAGGGCCTGATTCTAGCGGGCTGAAGTCATATGTCTACAATGAGCAGTTCTTC. As protein: CASSLGPDSSGLKSYVYNEQFF.